This T cell receptor (beta chain) comes out of a study of T cell clones after liver transplantation. Study at large: TCRbeta sequencing after a pre-transplant mixed lymphocyte reaction identified graft-donor-reactive clones, later tracked in post-transplant blood. Subjects received no induction therapy and standard immunosuppression until randomization at 12-24 months post-transplant.

Only in-frame clones appear in the TCRdb table, and some are missing; sequencing was by immunoSEQ multiplex PCR. The sample contains roughly 70,000 clones, 80% of which appear only once. This receptor was taken from a human donor who received a liver transplant. The sequences come from CD4+ T cells from blood, collected before liver transplant.

CDR3 loop: CAIGTSGGNNEQFF. Here the CDR3 DNA reads TGTGCCATAGGAACTAGCGGGGGCAACAATGAGCAGTTCTTC. The V gene is TRBV2, the J gene TRBJ2-1; 11 nucleotides align to TRBD2. The V gene's germline CDR1 is SNHLY and CDR2 FYNNEI. The ends lost 10 bases at V and 5 bases at J; junction bases unmatched: 7. The CDR3 loop spans 14 amino acids.